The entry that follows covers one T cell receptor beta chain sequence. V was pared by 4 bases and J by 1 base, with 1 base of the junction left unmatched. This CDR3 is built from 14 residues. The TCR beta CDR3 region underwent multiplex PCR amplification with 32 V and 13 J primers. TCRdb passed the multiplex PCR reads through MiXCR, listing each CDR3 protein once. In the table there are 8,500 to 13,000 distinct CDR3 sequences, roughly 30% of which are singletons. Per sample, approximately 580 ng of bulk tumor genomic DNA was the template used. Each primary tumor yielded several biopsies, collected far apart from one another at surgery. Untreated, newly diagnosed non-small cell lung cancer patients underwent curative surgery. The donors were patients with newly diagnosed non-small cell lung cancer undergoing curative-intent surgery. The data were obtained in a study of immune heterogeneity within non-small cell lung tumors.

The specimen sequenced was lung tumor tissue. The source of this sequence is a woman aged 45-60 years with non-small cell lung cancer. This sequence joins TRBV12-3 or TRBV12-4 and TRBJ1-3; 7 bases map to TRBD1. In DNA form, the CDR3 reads TGTGCCAGCAGTTACAGGGGTTCTGGAAACACCATATATTTT. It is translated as CASSYRGSGNTIYF.